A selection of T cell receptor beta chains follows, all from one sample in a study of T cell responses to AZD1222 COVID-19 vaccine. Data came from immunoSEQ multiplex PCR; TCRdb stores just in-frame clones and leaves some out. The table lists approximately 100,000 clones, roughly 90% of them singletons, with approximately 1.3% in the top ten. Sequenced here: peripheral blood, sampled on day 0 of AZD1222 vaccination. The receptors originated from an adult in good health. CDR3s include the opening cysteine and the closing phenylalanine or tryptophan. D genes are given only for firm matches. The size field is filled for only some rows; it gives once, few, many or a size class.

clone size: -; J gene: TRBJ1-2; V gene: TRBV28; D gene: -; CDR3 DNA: TGTGCCAGCAGCATGTCTGGGGCAGGGGACTTCGATGGCTACACCTTC; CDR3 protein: CASSMSGAGDFDGYTF
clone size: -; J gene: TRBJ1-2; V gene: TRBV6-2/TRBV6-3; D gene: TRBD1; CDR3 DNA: TGTGCCAGCAGTTACACAAGGACAGGCTTCTATGGCTACACCTTC; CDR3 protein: CASSYTRTGFYGYTF
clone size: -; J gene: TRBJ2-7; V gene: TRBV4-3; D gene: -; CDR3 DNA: TGCGCCAGCAGCCAAGGGTACAGGGCCTACGAGCAGTACTTC; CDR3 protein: CASSQGYRAYEQYF
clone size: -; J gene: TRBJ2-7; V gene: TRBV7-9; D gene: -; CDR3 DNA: TGTGCCAGCAGTTCCGACAGTAAAACCCCCGAGCAGTACTTC; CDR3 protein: CASSSDSKTPEQYF
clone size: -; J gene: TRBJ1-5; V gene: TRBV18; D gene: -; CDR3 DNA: TGTGCCAGCTCACCATCGAGTTATAGCAATCAGCCCCAGCATTTT; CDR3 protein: CASSPSSYSNQPQHF
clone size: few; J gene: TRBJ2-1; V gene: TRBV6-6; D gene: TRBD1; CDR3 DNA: TGTGCCAGCAACCCGAGACAGGGCCACAATGAGCAGTTCTTC; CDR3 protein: CASNPRQGHNEQFF
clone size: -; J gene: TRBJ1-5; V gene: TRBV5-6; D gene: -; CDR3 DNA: TGTGCCAGCAGCTGGGGGGGCCGGGTTCAGCCCCAGCATTTT; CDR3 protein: CASSWGGRVQPQHF
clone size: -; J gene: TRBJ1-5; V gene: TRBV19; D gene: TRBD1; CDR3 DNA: TGTGCCAGTAGTATGTTCTCCGGACAGGGCTATCAGCCCCAGCATTTT; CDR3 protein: CASSMFSGQGYQPQHF
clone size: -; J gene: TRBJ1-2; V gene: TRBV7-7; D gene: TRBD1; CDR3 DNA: TGTGCCAGCAGCCCAGCGACAGGGAGGATCTATGGCTACACCTTC; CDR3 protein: CASSPATGRIYGYTF
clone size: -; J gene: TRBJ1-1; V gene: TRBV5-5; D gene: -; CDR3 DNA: TGTGCCAGCAGCGCCGACCCAAACGGCATGAACACTGAAGCTTTCTTT; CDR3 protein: CASSADPNGMNTEAFF
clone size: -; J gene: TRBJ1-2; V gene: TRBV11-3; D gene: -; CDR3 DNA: TGTGCCAGCAGCCCTGGACCGGAGGGCGCAAACTATGGCTACACCTTC; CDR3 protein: CASSPGPEGANYGYTF
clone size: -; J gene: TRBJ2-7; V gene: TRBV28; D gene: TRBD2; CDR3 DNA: TGTGCCAGCAAGGTTAGCGGGAGCGACGAGCAGTACTTC; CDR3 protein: CASKVSGSDEQYF
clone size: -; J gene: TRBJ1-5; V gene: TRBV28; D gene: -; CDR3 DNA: TGTGCCAGCAGGCCGGGGGGGGGCGGCAATCAGCCCCAGCATTTT; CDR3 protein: CASRPGGGGNQPQHF
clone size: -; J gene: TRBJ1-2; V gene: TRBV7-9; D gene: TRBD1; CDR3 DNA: TGTGCCAGCAGTTTACAGGGGCCTGGGTATGGCTACACCTTC; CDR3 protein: CASSLQGPGYGYTF
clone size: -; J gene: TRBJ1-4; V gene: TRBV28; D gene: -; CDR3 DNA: TGTGCCAGCAGCCCCGTTCAGCAGGGTCCAGGAGAAAAACTGTTTTTT; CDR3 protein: CASSPVQQGPGEKLFF
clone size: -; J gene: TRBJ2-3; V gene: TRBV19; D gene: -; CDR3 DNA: TGTGCCAGTAGTGCAGGACAGTACACAGATACGCAGTATTTT; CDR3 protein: CASSAGQYTDTQYF
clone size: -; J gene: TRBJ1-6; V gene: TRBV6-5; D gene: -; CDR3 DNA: TGTGCCAGCAGAGGGCCGCCAGAAACCAATTCACCCCTCCACTTT; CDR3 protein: CASRGPPETNSPLHF
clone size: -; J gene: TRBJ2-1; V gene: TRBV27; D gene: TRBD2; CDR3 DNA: TGTGCCAGCCGCCTGATGGGACTAGGGTACAATGAGCAGTTCTTC; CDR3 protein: CASRLMGLGYNEQFF
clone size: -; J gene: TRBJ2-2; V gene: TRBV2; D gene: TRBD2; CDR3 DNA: TGTGCCAGCAGTGCTTTAGCGGGGGGAATCGGGGAGCTGTTTTTT; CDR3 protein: CASSALAGGIGELFF
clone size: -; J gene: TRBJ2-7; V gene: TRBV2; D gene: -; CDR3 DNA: TGTGCCAGCAGTAATATCCAGGCGACATCCTACGAGCAGTACTTC; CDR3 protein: CASSNIQATSYEQYF
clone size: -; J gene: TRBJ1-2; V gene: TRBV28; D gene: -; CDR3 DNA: TGTGCCAGCAGTTTATGGGAGGACAGTAATGGCTACACCTTC; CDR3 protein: CASSLWEDSNGYTF
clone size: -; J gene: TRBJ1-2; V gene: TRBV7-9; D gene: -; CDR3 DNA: TGTGCCAGCAGCTCAGACAGCCTCTGGGGCTACACCTTC; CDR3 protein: CASSSDSLWGYTF
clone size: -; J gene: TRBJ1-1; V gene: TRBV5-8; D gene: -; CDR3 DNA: TGTGCCAGCAGCTCGACCTCGGGACGGAACACTGAAGCTTTCTTT; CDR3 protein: CASSSTSGRNTEAFF
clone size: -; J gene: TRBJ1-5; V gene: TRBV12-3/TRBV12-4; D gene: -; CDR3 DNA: TGTGCCAGCAGTTTAGGAGGTTATCAGCCCCAGCATTTT; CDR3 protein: CASSLGGYQPQHF
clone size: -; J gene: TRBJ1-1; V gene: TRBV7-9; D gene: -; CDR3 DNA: TGTGCCAGCTGCCTGGGGCAGCTACTTATGAACACTGAAGCTTTCTTT; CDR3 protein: CASCLGQLLMNTEAFF
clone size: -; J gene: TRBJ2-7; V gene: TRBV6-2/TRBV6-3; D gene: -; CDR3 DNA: TGTGCCAGCAGTTACCGGGCGAGCTCCTACGAGCAGTACTTC; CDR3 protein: CASSYRASSYEQYF
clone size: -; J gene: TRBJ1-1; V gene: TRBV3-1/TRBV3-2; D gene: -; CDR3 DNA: TGTGCCAGCAGCCAAGTTGGGCAGGGCCGAGGCACTGAAGCTTTCTTT; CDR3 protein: CASSQVGQGRGTEAFF
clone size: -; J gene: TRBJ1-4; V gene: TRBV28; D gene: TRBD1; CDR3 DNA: TGTGCCAGCAGTTTGACAGGGTTCGGGGAAAAACTGTTTTTT; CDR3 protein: CASSLTGFGEKLFF
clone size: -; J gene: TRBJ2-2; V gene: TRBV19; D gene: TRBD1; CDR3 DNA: TGTGCCAGTAGTCCCAGGGGGCAGTACACCGGGGAGCTGTTTTTT; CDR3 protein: CASSPRGQYTGELFF
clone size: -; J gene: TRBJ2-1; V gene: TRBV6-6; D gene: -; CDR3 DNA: TGTGCCAGCAGCCGACAGCAATACAATGAGCAGTTCTTC; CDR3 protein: CASSRQQYNEQFF
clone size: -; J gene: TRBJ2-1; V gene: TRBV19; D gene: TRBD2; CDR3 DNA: TGTGCCAGTAAGTGGGGGACTAGCGGAGACAATGAGCAGTTCTTC; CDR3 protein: CASKWGTSGDNEQFF
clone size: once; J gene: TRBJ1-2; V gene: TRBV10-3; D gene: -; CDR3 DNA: TGTGCCATCAGTGGGGGGTCAGCGGGAATCTATGGCTACACCTTC; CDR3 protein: CAISGGSAGIYGYTF
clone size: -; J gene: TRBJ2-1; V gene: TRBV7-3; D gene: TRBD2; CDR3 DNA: TGTGCCAGCAGCCCTAGCGGGCTATTAGATGAGCAGTTCTTC; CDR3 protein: CASSPSGLLDEQFF
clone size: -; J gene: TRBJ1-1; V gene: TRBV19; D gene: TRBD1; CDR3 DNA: TGTGCCAGTAGTAGGCGACAGGGGCCCCGGAACACTGAAGCTTTCTTT; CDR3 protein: CASSRRQGPRNTEAFF
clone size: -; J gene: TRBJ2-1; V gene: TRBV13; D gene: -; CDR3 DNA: TGTGCCAGCAGCCCCCACCAGTCCAACAATGAGCAGTTCTTC; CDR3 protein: CASSPHQSNNEQFF
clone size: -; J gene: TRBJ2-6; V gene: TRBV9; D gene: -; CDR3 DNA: TGTGCCAGCCCAGGGGGGGCCAACGTCCTGACTTTC; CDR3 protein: CASPGGANVLTF
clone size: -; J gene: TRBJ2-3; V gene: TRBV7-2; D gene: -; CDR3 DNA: TGTGCCAGCAGCTCGTCCGTGAATACGCAGTATTTT; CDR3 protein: CASSSSVNTQYF
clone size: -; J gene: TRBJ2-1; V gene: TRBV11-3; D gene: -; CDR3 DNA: TGTGCCAGCAGCTTCGACCGCACCGTTCCGACCTACAATGAGCAGTTCTTC; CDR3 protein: CASSFDRTVPTYNEQFF
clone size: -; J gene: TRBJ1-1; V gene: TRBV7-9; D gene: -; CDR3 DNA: TGTGCCAGCAGCCCTGCAGGGATCCTACCGAACACTGAAGCTTTCTTT; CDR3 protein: CASSPAGILPNTEAFF
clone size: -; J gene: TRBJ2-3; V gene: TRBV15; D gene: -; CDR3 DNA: TGTGCCACCAGCAGAGATCCCGCTTCCGCCGCAGATACGCAGTATTTT; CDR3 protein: CATSRDPASAADTQYF
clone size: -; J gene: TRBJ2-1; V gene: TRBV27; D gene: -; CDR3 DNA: TGTGCCAGCAGTCCCGGACCCCTCTCCTACAATGAGCAGTTCTTC; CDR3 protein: CASSPGPLSYNEQFF
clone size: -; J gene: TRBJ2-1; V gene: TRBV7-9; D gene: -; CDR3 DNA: TGTGCCAGCAGCTTATCTGGCCCCTACAATGAGCAGTTCTTC; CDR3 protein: CASSLSGPYNEQFF
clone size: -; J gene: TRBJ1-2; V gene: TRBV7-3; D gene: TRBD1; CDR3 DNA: TGTGCCAGCAGCGCACAGGGGAGCTATGGCTACACCTTC; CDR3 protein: CASSAQGSYGYTF
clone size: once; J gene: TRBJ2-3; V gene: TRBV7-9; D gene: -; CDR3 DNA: TGTGCCAGCAGCACGGACGGCTCAGATACGCAGTATTTT; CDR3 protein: CASSTDGSDTQYF
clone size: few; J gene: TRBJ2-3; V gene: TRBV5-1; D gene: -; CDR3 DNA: TGCGCCAGCACTCCAGAAGGCCACAGCACAGATACGCAGTATTTT; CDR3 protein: CASTPEGHSTDTQYF
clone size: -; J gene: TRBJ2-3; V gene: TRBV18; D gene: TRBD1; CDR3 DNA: TGTGCCAGCTCACCATATGGACAGGGTCCAGGAGATACGCAGTATTTT; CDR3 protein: CASSPYGQGPGDTQYF
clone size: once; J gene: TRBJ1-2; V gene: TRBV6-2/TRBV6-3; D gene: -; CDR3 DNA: TGTGCCAGCAGTTTCCAGGACTATGGCTACACCTTC; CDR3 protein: CASSFQDYGYTF
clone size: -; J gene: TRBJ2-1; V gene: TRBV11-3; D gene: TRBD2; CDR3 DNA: TGTGCCAGCAGCCCCGGGGGGGCTCATGAGCAGTTCTTC; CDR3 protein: CASSPGGAHEQFF
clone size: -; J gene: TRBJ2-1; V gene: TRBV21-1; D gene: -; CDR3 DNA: TGTGCCAGCAGCATGCAGTTCTACAATGAGCAGTTCTTC; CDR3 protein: CASSMQFYNEQFF
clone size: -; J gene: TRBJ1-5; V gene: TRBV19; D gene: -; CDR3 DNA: TGTGCCAGTAGTTTGAGACAGGAAAAAAATCAGCCCCAGCATTTT; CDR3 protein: CASSLRQEKNQPQHF
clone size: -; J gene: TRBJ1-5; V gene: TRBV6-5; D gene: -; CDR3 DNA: TGTGCCAGCAGTTACATAGAGCCCCAGCATTTT; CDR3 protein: CASSYIEPQHF
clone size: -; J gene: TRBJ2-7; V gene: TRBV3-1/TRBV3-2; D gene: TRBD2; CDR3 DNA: TGTGCCAGCAGCCAAGCGGGAGGGCCAAGCTCCTACGAGCAGTACTTC; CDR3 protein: CASSQAGGPSSYEQYF
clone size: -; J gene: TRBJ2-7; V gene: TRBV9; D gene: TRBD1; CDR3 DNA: TGTGCCAGCAGCGAAGCGAGACAGGGGGCAAAAGCCTACGAGCAGTACTTC; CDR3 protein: CASSEARQGAKAYEQYF
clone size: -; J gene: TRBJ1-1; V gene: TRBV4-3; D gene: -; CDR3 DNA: TGCGCCAGCAGCCATCTGGGGATGAACACTGAAGCTTTCTTT; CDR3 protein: CASSHLGMNTEAFF
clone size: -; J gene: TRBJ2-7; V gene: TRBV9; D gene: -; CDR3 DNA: TGTGCCAGCAGCGTAGCGGGGGCGGATGGATCCTACGAGCAGTACTTC; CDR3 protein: CASSVAGADGSYEQYF
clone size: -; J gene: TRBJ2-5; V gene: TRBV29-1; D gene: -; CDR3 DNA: TGCAGCGTTGAAGGGACGGTCCAAGAGACCCAGTACTTC; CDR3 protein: CSVEGTVQETQYF
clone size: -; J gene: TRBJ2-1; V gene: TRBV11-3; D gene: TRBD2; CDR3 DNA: TGTGCCAGCAGCTTAGGTTCTACGGCGGGAGGCCCATACAATGAGCAGTTCTTC; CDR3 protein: CASSLGSTAGGPYNEQFF
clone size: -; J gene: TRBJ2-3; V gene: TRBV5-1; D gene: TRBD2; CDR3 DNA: TGCGCCAGCAGCTTGGATACAGCGGGAGCCTCAGATACGCAGTATTTT; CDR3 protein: CASSLDTAGASDTQYF
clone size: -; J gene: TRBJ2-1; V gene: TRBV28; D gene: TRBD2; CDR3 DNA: TGTGCCAGCAGTTCGGTTCCGTCGACTAGCCATTTTCATGAGCAGTTCTTC; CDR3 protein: CASSSVPSTSHFHEQFF
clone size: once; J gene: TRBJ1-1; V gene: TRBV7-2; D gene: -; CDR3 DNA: TGTGCCAGCAGCTTACAGGGGTACACTGAAGCTTTCTTT; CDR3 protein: CASSLQGYTEAFF